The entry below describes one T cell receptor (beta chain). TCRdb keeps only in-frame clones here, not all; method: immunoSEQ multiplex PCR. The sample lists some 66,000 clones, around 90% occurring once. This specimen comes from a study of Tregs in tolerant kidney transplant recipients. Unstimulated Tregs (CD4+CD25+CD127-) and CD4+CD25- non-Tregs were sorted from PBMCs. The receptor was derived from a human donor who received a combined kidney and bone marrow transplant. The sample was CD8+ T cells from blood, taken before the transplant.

This CDR3 reads CASSQVNNGPYEQYF. The CDR3 DNA reads TGCGCCAGCAGCCAAGTTAATAACGGTCCCTACGAGCAGTACTTC. This chain connects TRBV4-3 to TRBJ2-7; unclear D gene. The V end lost 1 base, the J end lost 2 bases, and 12 bases lay between the germline ends. The CDR3 consists of 15 residues. Germline values: CDR1 LGHNA, CDR2 YSLEER.